Here is one TCR beta chain with its context. Its antigen remains unidentified. The sample is drawn from a study of OX40 agonist ivuxolimab in advanced cancers. Study summary: Ivuxolimab, an agonistic anti-OX40 (CD134) antibody, was given to patients.

The CDR3 length is 13 residues. Trimming took off 11 bases at V and 4 bases at J, with 17 bases between the two ends. CDR1 MNHEY and CDR2 SMNVEV come from the germline V gene (reference sequence). The study's findings and limits: Expanded clones were, on average, more numerous in CD8+ T cells than in CD4+.

TCRdb keeps only in-frame clones here, not all; method: immunoSEQ multiplex PCR. The table includes approximately 32,000 clones, approximately 90% detected once. V gene TRBV27 combines with J gene TRBJ2-5, with D tentatively TRBD1 (7 bases). This receptor was obtained from an adult with an advanced solid tumor such as melanoma, head and neck, liver or kidney cancer. The sample was CD4+ or CD8+ T cells sorted from blood, taken in a trial of the OX40 agonist ivuxolimab. CDR3: CAAGQRGTETQYF. CDR3 DNA: TGTGCCGCGGGACAGAGAGGGACAGAGACCCAGTACTTC.